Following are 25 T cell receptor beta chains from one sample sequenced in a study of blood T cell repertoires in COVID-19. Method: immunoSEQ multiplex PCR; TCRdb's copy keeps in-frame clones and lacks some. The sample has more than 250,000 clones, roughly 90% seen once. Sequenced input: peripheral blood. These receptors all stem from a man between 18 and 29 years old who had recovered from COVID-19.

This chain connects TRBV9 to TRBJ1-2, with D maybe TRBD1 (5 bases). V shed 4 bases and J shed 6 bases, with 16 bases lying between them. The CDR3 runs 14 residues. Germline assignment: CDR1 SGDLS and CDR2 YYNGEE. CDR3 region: CASSPTSQDHGYTF. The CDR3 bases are TGTGCCAGCAGCCCGACGTCACAGGACCATGGCTACACCTTC.

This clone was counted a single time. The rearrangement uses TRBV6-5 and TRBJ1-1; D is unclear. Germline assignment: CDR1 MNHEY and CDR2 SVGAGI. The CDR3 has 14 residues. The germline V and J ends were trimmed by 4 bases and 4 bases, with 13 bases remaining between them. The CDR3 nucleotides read TGTGCCAGCAGTTTAAATTTAGTAAGCACTGAAGCTTTCTTT. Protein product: CASSLNLVSTEAFF.

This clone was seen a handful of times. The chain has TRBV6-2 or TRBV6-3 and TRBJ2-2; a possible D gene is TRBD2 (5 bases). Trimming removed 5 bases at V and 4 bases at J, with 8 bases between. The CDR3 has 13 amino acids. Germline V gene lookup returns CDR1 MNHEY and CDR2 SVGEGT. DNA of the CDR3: TGTGCCAGCAGTCGAACTAGCACCGGGGAGCTGTTTTTT. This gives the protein CASSRTSTGELFF.

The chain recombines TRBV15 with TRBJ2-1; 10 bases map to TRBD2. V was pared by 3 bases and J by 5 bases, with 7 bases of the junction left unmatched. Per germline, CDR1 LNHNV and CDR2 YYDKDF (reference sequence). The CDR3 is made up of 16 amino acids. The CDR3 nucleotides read TGTGCCACCAGCAGTTACGGACTAGCGGTAGACAATGAGCAGTTCTTC. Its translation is CATSSYGLAVDNEQFF.

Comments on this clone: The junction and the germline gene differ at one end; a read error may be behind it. As DNA, the CDR3 is TGTGCCAGCCGAAGGGGCCCCTCTGAAAACACCATATATTTT. Protein sequence: CASRRGPSENTIYF. The chain employs TRBV6-5 and TRBJ1-3, with a weak D call TRBD1 (5 bases). The CDR3 is 14 residues long. Germline-derived CDR1 and CDR2 are MNHEY and SVGAGI.

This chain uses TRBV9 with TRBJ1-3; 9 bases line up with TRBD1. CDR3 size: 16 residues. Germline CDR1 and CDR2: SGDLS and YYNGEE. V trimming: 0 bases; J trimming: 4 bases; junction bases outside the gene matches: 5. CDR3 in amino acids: CASSVEGQGTGNTIYF. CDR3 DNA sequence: TGTGCCAGCAGCGTAGAGGGACAGGGTACCGGAAACACCATATATTTT.

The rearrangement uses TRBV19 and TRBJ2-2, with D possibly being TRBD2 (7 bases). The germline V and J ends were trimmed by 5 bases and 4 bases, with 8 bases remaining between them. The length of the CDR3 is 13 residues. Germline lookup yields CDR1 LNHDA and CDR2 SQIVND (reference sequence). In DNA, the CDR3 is TGTGCCAGTAGTGGGGGGGCCACCGGGGAGCTGTTTTTT. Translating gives CASSGGATGELFF.

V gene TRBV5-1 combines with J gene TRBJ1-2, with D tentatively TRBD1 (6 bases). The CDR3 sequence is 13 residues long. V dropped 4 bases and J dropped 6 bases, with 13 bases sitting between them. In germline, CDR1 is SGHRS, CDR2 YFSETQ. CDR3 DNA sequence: TGCGCCAGCAGCCGTACAGGGTCGGATGGCTACACCTTC. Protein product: CASSRTGSDGYTF.

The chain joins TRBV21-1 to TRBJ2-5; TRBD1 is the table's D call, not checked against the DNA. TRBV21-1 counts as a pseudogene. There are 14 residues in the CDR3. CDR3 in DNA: TGTGCCAGCAGCAAGGGCAGCTACCAAGAGACCCAGTACTTC. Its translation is CASSKGSYQETQYF.

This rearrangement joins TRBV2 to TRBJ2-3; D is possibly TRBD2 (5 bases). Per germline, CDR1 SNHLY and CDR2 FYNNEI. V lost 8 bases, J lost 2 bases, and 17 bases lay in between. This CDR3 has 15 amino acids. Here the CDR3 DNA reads TGTGCCAGCCGGGCCAGGACTGCATTCACAGATACGCAGTATTTT. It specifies CASRARTAFTDTQYF.

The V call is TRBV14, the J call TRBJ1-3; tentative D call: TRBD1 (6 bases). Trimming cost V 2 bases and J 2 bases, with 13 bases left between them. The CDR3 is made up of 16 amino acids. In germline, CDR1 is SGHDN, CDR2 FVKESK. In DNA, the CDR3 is TGTGCCAGCAGCCAAAAGGACAGACCTCCTGGAAACACCATATATTTT. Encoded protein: CASSQKDRPPGNTIYF.

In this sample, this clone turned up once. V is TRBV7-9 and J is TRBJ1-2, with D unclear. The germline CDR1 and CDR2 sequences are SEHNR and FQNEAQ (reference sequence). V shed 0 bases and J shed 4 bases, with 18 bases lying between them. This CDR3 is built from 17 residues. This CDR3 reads CASSLAGSPSNVYGYTF. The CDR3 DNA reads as TGTGCCAGCAGCTTAGCGGGTAGCCCCTCAAACGTCTATGGCTACACCTTC. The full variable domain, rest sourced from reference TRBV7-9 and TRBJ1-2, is DTGVSQNPRHKITKRGQNVTFRCDPISEHNRLYWYRQTLGQGPEFLTYFQNEAQLEKSRLLSDRFSAERPKGSFSTLEIQRTEQGDSAMYLCASSLAGSPSNVYGYTFGSGTRLTVV.

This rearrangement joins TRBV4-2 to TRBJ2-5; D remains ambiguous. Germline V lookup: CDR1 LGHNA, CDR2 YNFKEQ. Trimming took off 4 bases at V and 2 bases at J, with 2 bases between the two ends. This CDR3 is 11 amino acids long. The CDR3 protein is CASSLQETQYF. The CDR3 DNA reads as TGTGCCAGCAGCCTACAAGAGACCCAGTACTTC.

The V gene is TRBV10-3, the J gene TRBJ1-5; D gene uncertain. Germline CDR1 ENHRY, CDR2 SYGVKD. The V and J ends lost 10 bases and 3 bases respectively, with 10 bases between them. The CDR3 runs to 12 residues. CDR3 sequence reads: CATGSNNQPQHF. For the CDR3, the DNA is TGTGCCACCGGGAGTAACAATCAGCCCCAGCATTTT.

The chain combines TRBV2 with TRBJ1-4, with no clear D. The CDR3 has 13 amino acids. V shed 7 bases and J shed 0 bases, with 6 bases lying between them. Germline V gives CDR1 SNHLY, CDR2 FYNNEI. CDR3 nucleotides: TGTGCCAGCATGGGAGCAACTAATGAAAAACTGTTTTTT. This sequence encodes CASMGATNEKLFF.

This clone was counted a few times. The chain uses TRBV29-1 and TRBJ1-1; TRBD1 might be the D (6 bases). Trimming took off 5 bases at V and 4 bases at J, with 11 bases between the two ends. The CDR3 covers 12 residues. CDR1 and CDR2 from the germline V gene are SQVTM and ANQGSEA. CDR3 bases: TGCAGCGTTCGTCGAGGGGGCACTGAAGCTTTCTTT. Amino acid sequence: CSVRRGGTEAFF.

The DNA of the CDR3 is TGCGCCAGCAGCCCCCGGCGTAGTAGCTCGACAGATACGCAGTATTTT. Translated, it gives CASSPRRSSSTDTQYF. The chain joins TRBV4-1 to TRBJ2-3; D is unclear. V shed 4 bases and J shed 3 bases, with 17 bases lying between them. Germline loops: CDR1 MGHRA, CDR2 YSYEKL. This CDR3 region has 16 residues.

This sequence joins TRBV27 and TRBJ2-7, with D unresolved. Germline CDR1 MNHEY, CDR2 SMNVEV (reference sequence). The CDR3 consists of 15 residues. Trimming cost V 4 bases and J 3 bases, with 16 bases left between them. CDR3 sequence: CASSSLGELFYEQYF. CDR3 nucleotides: TGTGCCAGCAGTTCCCTAGGAGAGTTATTCTACGAGCAGTACTTC.

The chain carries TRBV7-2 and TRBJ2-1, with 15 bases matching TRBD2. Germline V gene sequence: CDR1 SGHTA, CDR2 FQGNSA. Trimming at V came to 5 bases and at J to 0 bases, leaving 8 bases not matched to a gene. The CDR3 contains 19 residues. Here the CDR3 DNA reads TGTGCCAGCAGCCTCGCCGGGACTAGCGGGAGGAGCTCCTACAATGAGCAGTTCTTC. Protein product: CASSLAGTSGRSSYNEQFF.

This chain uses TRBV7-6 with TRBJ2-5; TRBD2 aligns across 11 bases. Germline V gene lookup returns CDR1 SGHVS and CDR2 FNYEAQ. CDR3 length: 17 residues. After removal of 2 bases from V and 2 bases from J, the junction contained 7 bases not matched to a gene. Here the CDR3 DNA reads TGTGCCAGCAGCTTACAGATCCTAGCGGGGGGTCAAGAGACCCAGTACTTC. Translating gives CASSLQILAGGQETQYF.

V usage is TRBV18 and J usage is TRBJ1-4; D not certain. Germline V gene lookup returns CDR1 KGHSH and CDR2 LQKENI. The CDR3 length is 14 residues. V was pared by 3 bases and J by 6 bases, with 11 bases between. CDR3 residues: CASSPGVVDEKLFF. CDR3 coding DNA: TGTGCCAGCTCACCGGGAGTGGTCGATGAAAAACTGTTTTTT. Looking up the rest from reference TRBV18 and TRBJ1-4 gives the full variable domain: NAGVMQNPRHLVRRRGQEARLRCSPMKGHSHVYWYRQLPEEGLKFMVYLQKENIIDESGMPKERFSAEFPKEGPSILRIQQVVRGDSAAYFCASSPGVVDEKLFFGSGTQLSVL.

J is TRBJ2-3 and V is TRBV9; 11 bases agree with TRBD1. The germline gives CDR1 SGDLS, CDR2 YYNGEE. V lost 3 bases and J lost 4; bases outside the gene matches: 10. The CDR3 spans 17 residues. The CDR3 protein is CASSESGTGGYADTQYF. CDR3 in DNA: TGTGCCAGCAGCGAATCCGGGACAGGGGGATACGCAGATACGCAGTATTTT.

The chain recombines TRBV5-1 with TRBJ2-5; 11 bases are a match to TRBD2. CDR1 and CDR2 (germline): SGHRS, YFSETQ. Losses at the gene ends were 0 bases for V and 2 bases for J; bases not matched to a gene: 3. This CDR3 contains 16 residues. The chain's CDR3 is CASSLGGTSGQETQYF. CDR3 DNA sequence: TGCGCCAGCAGCTTGGGGGGGACTAGCGGACAAGAGACCCAGTACTTC.

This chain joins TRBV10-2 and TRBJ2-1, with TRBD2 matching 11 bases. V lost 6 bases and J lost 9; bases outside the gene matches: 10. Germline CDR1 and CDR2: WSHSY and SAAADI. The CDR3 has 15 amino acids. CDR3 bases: TGCGCCAGCAGGATAGCGGGAGGGAGTGCAAGTGAGCAGTTCTTC. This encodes CASRIAGGSASEQFF.

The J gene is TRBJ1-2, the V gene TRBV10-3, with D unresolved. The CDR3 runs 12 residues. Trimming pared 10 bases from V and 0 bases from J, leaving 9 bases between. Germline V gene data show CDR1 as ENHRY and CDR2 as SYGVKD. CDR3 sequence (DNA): TGTGCCACAGGCCCGGCTAACTATGGCTACACCTTC. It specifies CATGPANYGYTF.